The source of this T cell receptor (beta chain) is a study of blood T cell repertoires in COVID-19. For the study at large: Acute and convalescent COVID-19 specimens originated in the United States, Italy and Spain. PBMCs, B-cell-depleted T cells, or T cells were the source of the cDNA or gDNA that made up the material.

The count of this clone is one. The V end was cut by 5 bases, the J end by 6 bases, with 11 bases between. CDR1 is ENHRY, CDR2 SYGVKD, per germline. This CDR3 is 13 amino acids long. Original processing methods: The assay estimated nucleated cells by amplifying reference gene primers. TCRdb keeps only in-frame clones here, not all; method: immunoSEQ multiplex PCR. Clonal size and the V and J genes are those of that table, whereas D and trimming came from the DNA. The data contain hundreds of thousands of clones, about 82% of them singletons. The clonotype comes from a man in his fifties with active or convalescent COVID-19. V and J are TRBV10-3 and TRBJ2-1; TRBD2 might be the D (6 bases). The sequencing input was peripheral blood. CDR3 amino acids: CAISRDWLNEQFF. The CDR3 coding sequence is TGTGCCATCAGTCGGGACTGGCTCAATGAGCAGTTCTTC.